This record concerns one TCR beta chain sequence. Its antigen remains unidentified. This entry comes from a study of OX40 agonist ivuxolimab in advanced cancers. Study observations and caveats: Antigen targets of the expanded peripheral T cells went undetermined.

The protocol was immunoSEQ multiplex PCR, while the TCRdb copy is restricted to in-frame clones and leaves out a portion. The sample gives 70,000 to 75,000 clones, 80% to 95% of which show up once; approximately 0.45% is in the top ten. The clonotype was recovered from an adult with an advanced solid tumor such as melanoma, head and neck, liver or kidney cancer. This material consisted of CD4+ or CD8+ T cells sorted from blood, taken in a trial of the OX40 agonist ivuxolimab.

The CDR3, as DNA: TGTGCCTGGAGTGTAACAGGGTATGGCTACACCTTC. It specifies CAWSVTGYGYTF. This chain links TRBV30 with TRBJ1-2; a weak D match, TRBD1 (6 bases). Trimming removed 0 bases at V and 5 bases at J, with 7 bases between. The CDR3 is 12 amino acids. The germline V gene has CDR1 GTSNPN and CDR2 SVGIG (reference sequence).